This is a list of T cell receptor beta chains from one sample in a study of T cell repertoires in cytomegalovirus infection. TCRdb analysed the reads with MiXCR anew, one entry per CDR3 protein. The sample shows 680,000 or so distinct CDR3 sequences, less than 40% of them seen only once. Specimen: PBMCs. All receptors come from a human donor in good health (CMV status not recorded). Some clones in this sample may be carry-over from other donors' samples. CDR3s include the opening cysteine and the closing phenylalanine or tryptophan. A D gene is named only where the DNA matches it firmly. Clone size appears in some rows only: once, few, many, or a class for an expanded clone.

size | length | D | J | V | CDR3 | DNA
- | 15 | TRBD2 | TRBJ2-3 | TRBV20-1 | CSAGTSGGLTDTQYF | TGCAGTGCTGGGACTAGCGGGGGGCTTACAGATACGCAGTATTTT
few | 13 | - | TRBJ2-7 | TRBV28 | CASSFLESGEQYF | TGTGCCAGCAGTTTTCTCGAGTCTGGAGAGCAGTACTTC
few | 20 | - | TRBJ1-2 | TRBV28 | CASRDTSGARDPLAYYGYTF | TGTGCCAGCAGGGACACGAGCGGGGCTCGCGATCCCCTAGCATACTATGGCTACACCTTC
few | 13 | - | TRBJ1-2 | TRBV4-1 | CASSPSTVYGYTF | TGCGCCAGCAGCCCATCAACAGTATATGGCTACACCTTC
- | 11 | - | TRBJ1-1 | TRBV19 | CASTLGREAFF | TGTGCCAGTACCCTGGGACGGGAAGCTTTCTTT
few | 14 | - | TRBJ1-4 | TRBV7-9 | CASSLGNLGEKLFF | TGTGCCAGCAGCTTAGGTAACCTAGGTGAAAAACTGTTTTTT
- | 15 | TRBD1 | TRBJ2-2 | TRBV20-1 | CSASRQGSDTGELFF | TGCAGTGCTAGCAGACAGGGGTCAGACACCGGGGAGCTGTTTTTT
- | 13 | - | TRBJ2-1 | TRBV7-2 | CASSVTYRGEQFF | TGTGCCAGCAGCGTTACTTACCGGGGTGAGCAGTTCTTC
- | 15 | - | TRBJ1-5 | TRBV4-1 | CASSHSTGRRQPQHF | TGCGCCAGCAGCCATAGTACAGGGCGAAGGCAGCCCCAGCATTTT
few | 15 | TRBD1 | TRBJ2-1 | TRBV7-8 | CASSPDRGNYNEQFF | TGTGCCAGCAGCCCGGACAGGGGAAACTACAATGAGCAGTTCTTC
few | 13 | - | TRBJ2-5 | TRBV7-8 | CASSQIIGETQYF | TGTGCCAGCAGCCAGATTATAGGAGAGACCCAGTACTTC
few | 15 | TRBD2 | TRBJ2-1 | TRBV29-1 | CSVLLREVAYNEQFF | TGCAGCGTTCTCCTGCGGGAGGTGGCCTACAATGAGCAGTTCTTC
few | 19 | TRBD2 | TRBJ2-1 | TRBV28 | CASSPQGLAGGPSYNEQFF | TGTGCCAGCAGCCCGCAGGGACTAGCGGGAGGGCCCTCCTACAATGAGCAGTTCTTC
- | 16 | TRBD1 | TRBJ2-5 | TRBV5-1 | CASSPSTGGGQETQYF | TGCGCCAGCAGCCCGTCCACAGGGGGCGGGCAAGAGACCCAGTACTTC
- | 13 | - | TRBJ1-2 | TRBV28 | CASTQLVNYGYTF | TGTGCCAGCACCCAGCTCGTTAACTATGGCTACACCTTC
many | 18 | - | TRBJ2-1 | TRBV7-6 | CASSLVVPMVGYYNEQFF | TGTGCCAGCAGCTTAGTTGTACCCATGGTGGGATATTACAATGAGCAGTTCTTC
- | 16 | TRBD1 | TRBJ1-1 | TRBV5-1 | CASSLKGQGLNTEAFF | TGCGCCAGCAGCTTGAAAGGACAGGGCCTGAACACTGAAGCTTTCTTT
- | 15 | - | TRBJ1-2 | TRBV13 | CASSELGDSNYGYTF | TGTGCCAGCAGCGAATTAGGGGACTCTAACTATGGCTACACCTTC
- | 16 | - | TRBJ1-4 | TRBV7-8 | CASSSQGWTTNEKLFF | TGTGCCAGCAGCTCTCAAGGGTGGACAACTAATGAAAAACTGTTTTTT
- | 14 | - | TRBJ1-1 | TRBV12-3/TRBV12-4 | CATRGTFKNTEAFF | TGTGCCACCAGAGGGACATTCAAGAACACTGAAGCTTTCTTT
- | 15 | - | TRBJ1-4 | TRBV6-1 | CASSPGKTTFFGLFF | TGTGCCAGCAGTCCTGGGAAAACGACCTTTTTCGGACTGTTTTTT
- | 15 | TRBD2 | TRBJ2-7 | TRBV20-1 | CSARDPASGGPGQYF | TGCAGTGCTAGAGATCCTGCTAGCGGGGGGCCCGGACAGTACTTC
- | 16 | - | TRBJ1-2 | TRBV6-2/TRBV6-3 | CASSYSGVGSNYGYTF | TGTGCCAGCAGTTACTCAGGGGTCGGGAGTAACTATGGCTACACCTTC
few | 14 | - | TRBJ1-1 | TRBV7-9 | CASSSNARDDGAFF | TGTGCCAGCAGCTCCAATGCCAGGGATGATGGAGCTTTCTTT
few | 16 | - | TRBJ1-3 | TRBV12-3/TRBV12-4 | CASSFYGPSSGNTIYF | TGTGCCAGCAGTTTCTACGGACCCAGCTCTGGAAACACCATATATTTT
few | 14 | - | TRBJ2-7 | TRBV12-3/TRBV12-4 | CASSFGSGTYEQYF | TGTGCCAGCAGTTTTGGGTCGGGAACCTACGAGCAGTACTTC
few | 16 | TRBD1 | TRBJ2-2 | TRBV19 | CASSLAGTGYPGELFF | TGTGCCAGTAGTCTTGCCGGGACAGGGTATCCCGGGGAGCTGTTTTTT
- | 13 | TRBD2 | TRBJ2-1 | TRBV6-6 | CASTGGSYNEQFF | TGTGCCAGCACGGGGGGGTCTTACAATGAGCAGTTCTTC
- | 15 | TRBD2 | TRBJ2-3 | TRBV9 | CASSVGGTTTDTQYF | TGTGCCAGCAGCGTAGGCGGGACTACCACGGATACGCAGTATTTT
once | 18 | - | TRBJ2-7 | TRBV5-6 | CASSFPDRDLGFSYEQYF | TGTGCCAGCAGCTTTCCGGACAGAGACCTAGGTTTTTCCTACGAGCAGTACTTC
- | 14 | - | TRBJ1-1 | TRBV19 | CASSIVIGVTEAFF | TGTGCCAGTAGTATTGTTATAGGGGTCACTGAAGCTTTCTTT
many | 17 | TRBD2 | TRBJ2-7 | TRBV11-2 | CASSLGSTSGSPGEQYF | TGTGCCAGCAGCTTAGGTAGTACTAGCGGGAGTCCAGGTGAGCAGTACTTC
- | 14 | TRBD2 | TRBJ2-1 | TRBV5-4 | CASSSGGRHDEQFF | TGTGCCAGCAGCTCGGGCGGGAGGCACGATGAGCAGTTCTTC
- | 17 | - | TRBJ2-2 | TRBV19 | CASSPAHRDALTGELFF | TGTGCCAGTAGCCCGGCACACCGGGACGCGTTAACCGGGGAGCTGTTTTTT
- | 15 | - | TRBJ2-1 | TRBV19 | CATLAVTDVDNEQFF | TGTGCCACCCTGGCAGTTACGGACGTGGACAATGAGCAGTTCTTC
- | 16 | - | TRBJ2-1 | TRBV30 | CAWRTPTASSYNEQFF | TGTGCCTGGAGGACCCCGACGGCGAGCTCCTACAATGAGCAGTTCTTC
- | 13 | - | TRBJ2-2 | TRBV11-3 | CASSLQGYGELFF | TGTGCCAGCAGCTTACAAGGGTACGGGGAGCTGTTTTTT
- | 14 | TRBD1 | TRBJ1-5 | TRBV16 | CASSQGQQNQPQHF | TGTGCCAGCAGCCAGGGACAGCAAAATCAGCCCCAGCATTTT
few | 19 | TRBD1 | TRBJ1-4 | TRBV6-1 | CASSREPQGATATNEKLFF | TGTGCCAGCAGTCGAGAGCCACAGGGGGCCACTGCAACTAATGAAAAACTGTTTTTT
- | 15 | - | TRBJ1-2 | TRBV7-9 | CASSFGATGLNGYTF | TGTGCCAGCAGCTTTGGGGCTACAGGTTTAAATGGCTACACCTTC
few | 15 | - | TRBJ2-3 | TRBV28 | CASNHRALYTDTQYF | TGTGCCAGCAACCACAGAGCCCTTTACACAGATACGCAGTATTTT
few | 13 | - | TRBJ2-5 | TRBV19 | CASKLRGEETQYF | TGTGCCAGTAAACTCAGGGGCGAAGAGACCCAGTACTTC
few | 14 | - | TRBJ1-4 | TRBV10-3 | CAISESGIAEKLFF | TGTGCCATCAGTGAGTCAGGGATTGCTGAAAAACTGTTTTTT
many | 16 | - | TRBJ2-3 | TRBV28 | CASSSPSAEDTDTQYF | TGTGCCAGCAGTTCCCCCTCCGCAGAAGACACAGATACGCAGTATTTT
many | 13 | - | TRBJ1-1 | TRBV7-2 | CASSTKVGTEAFF | TGTGCCAGCAGTACCAAAGTCGGGACTGAAGCTTTCTTT
- | 14 | TRBD1 | TRBJ2-7 | TRBV3-1 | CASSQHDRGYEQYF | TGTGCCAGCAGCCAACACGACAGGGGTTACGAGCAGTACTTC
few | 15 | TRBD1 | TRBJ2-7 | TRBV28 | CASSAPGTGSHEQYF | TGTGCCAGCAGTGCCCCCGGGACAGGGTCCCACGAGCAGTACTTC
- | 19 | - | TRBJ2-1 | TRBV2 | CASSGPHRRGRTSYNEQFF | TGTGCCAGCAGTGGCCCCCATCGAAGGGGCCGCACGTCCTACAATGAGCAGTTCTTC
- | 13 | - | TRBJ2-5 | TRBV28 | CASRHRPEQTQYF | TGTGCCAGCAGACACCGTCCCGAGCAGACCCAGTACTTC
- | 14 | - | TRBJ1-1 | TRBV10-3 | CAIRPLDRNTEAFF | TGTGCCATCAGACCACTGGACAGGAACACTGAAGCTTTCTTT